The 21 T cell receptor beta chains presented below share a single source sample, sequenced in a study of T-cell memory formation after mild COVID-19. TCRdb used MiXCR to reprocess the 5' RACE reads, holding one entry per CDR3 protein. This sample has a few hundred thousand distinct CDR3 sequences; 20% to 25% occur once, and the top ten carry under 25%. The sequenced sample was PBMCs or a T cell subset sorted from them (not recorded which). Every receptor here comes from a man aged 18 to 29 who had mild COVID-19 (a few samples of this study predate the infection). Cell type and time point are not known.

This chain joins TRBV20-1 and TRBJ1-2; no clear D gene. V lost 0 bases and J lost 4, with 12 bases in between. Germline V gene sequence: CDR1 DFQATT, CDR2 SNEGSKA (reference sequence). The CDR3 is 14 residues long. The CDR3: CSARERGTLYGYTF. For the CDR3, the DNA is TGCAGTGCTAGAGAGCGGGGAACGCTCTATGGCTACACCTTC.

The chain joins TRBV28 to TRBJ2-1; 13 nucleotides match TRBD2. J was trimmed by 7 bases and V by 8 bases; bases with no gene match: 11. The germline V gene encodes CDR1 MDHEN and CDR2 SYDVKM. This CDR3 is 16 amino acids long. The CDR3 DNA reads TGTGCCAGCTGGACTAGCGGGGGCACATCGTGGAATGAGCAGTTCTTC. Residues: CASWTSGGTSWNEQFF.

The J gene is TRBJ2-1, the V gene TRBV4-1; D may be TRBD1 or TRBD2 (5 bases each). This CDR3 has 14 residues. Germline CDR1 MGHRA, CDR2 YSYEKL. V was pared by 5 bases and J by 5 bases, with 13 bases between. CDR3 coding DNA: TGCGCCAGCAGCAACCACGTGGGGGACAATGAGCAGTTCTTC. It yields the protein CASSNHVGDNEQFF.

V usage is TRBV9 and J usage is TRBJ2-1, with D possibly being TRBD2 (7 bases). The CDR3 totals 16 residues. Trimming removed 4 bases at V and 9 bases at J, with 23 bases between. CDR1 SGDLS and CDR2 YYNGEE come from the germline V gene. CDR3 protein: CASSPTGGEGGGEQFF. The CDR3 nucleotides read TGTGCCAGCAGCCCGACTGGGGGGGAGGGGGGTGGTGAGCAGTTCTTC. The entire variable domain, with the rest obtained from reference TRBV9 and TRBJ2-1, is as follows: DSGVTQTPKHLITATGQRVTLRCSPRSGDLSVYWYQQSLDQGLQFLIQYYNGEERAKGNILERFSAQQFPDLHSELNLSSLELGDSALYFCASSPTGGEGGGEQFFGPGTRLTVL.

The chain joins TRBV3-1 to TRBJ2-7, with 8 bases aligning to TRBD1. Germline values: CDR1 LGHDT, CDR2 YNNKEL (reference sequence). This CDR3 has 15 residues. V lost 7 bases, J lost 3 bases, and 11 bases stayed unmatched. The CDR3 nucleotides are TGTGCCAGCACCACCGGGCAGGGGGCACTCTACGAGCAGTACTTC. This encodes CASTTGQGALYEQYF.

This clonotype was seen a single time. The chain couples TRBV6-6 to TRBJ1-5, with no clear D. V was cut by 5 bases and J by 7 bases, with 12 bases left in between. CDR1 is MNHNY and CDR2 is SVGAGI in the germline V gene (reference sequence). This CDR3 is 13 amino acids long. Here the CDR3 reads CASSHDTLQPQHF. The CDR3 DNA reads TGTGCCAGCAGTCATGACACCCTCCAGCCCCAGCATTTT.

There are a few counts of this clonotype. This sequence joins TRBV29-1 and TRBJ1-1; D gene ambiguous. The CDR3 runs 15 residues. Trimming took 4 bases from V and 4 from J, leaving 19 bases between them. CDR1 is SQVTM, CDR2 ANQGSEA, per germline. In DNA, the CDR3 is TGCAGCGTTGTTGGGCAGATAACCTCGGGCACTGAAGCTTTCTTT. This gives the protein CSVVGQITSGTEAFF.

In its sample, this clonotype was seen a few times. The chain combines TRBV2 with TRBJ2-3; D possibly matches TRBD1 or TRBD2 (5 bases each). Deletions cut 8 bases from V and 0 bases from J, with 18 bases between. The CDR3 totals 16 residues. In germline, CDR1 is SNHLY, CDR2 FYNNEI. In DNA, the CDR3 is TGTGCCAGCGCGATAGGGACCGAGAGCAGCACAGATACGCAGTATTTT. It translates to CASAIGTESSTDTQYF.

In DNA form, the CDR3 reads TGTGCCAGCAGCGTAGGAGCAGGGAGAGCAGATACGCAGTATTTT. Translated, it gives CASSVGAGRADTQYF. The V and J genes are TRBV9 and TRBJ2-3, with D possibly being TRBD1 or TRBD2 (5 bases each). Per germline, CDR1 SGDLS and CDR2 YYNGEE. This CDR3 is built from 15 residues. V lost 0 bases, J lost 4 bases, and 12 bases lay in between. The full variable domain, completed using reference TRBV9 and TRBJ2-3, is DSGVTQTPKHLITATGQRVTLRCSPRSGDLSVYWYQQSLDQGLQFLIQYYNGEERAKGNILERFSAQQFPDLHSELNLSSLELGDSALYFCASSVGAGRADTQYFGPGTRLTVL.

The chain carries TRBV5-1 and TRBJ2-7; tentatively, D is TRBD1 or TRBD2 (5 bases each). The CDR3 sequence is 16 residues long. The germline V gene has CDR1 SGHRS and CDR2 YFSETQ. The V gene lost 0 bases and the J gene lost 1 base, with 14 bases spanning the gap. The CDR3 DNA is TGCGCCAGCAGCTTGGTTCCCGGTGGGGGATCCTACGAGCAGTACTTC. It translates to CASSLVPGGGSYEQYF.

The sample holds a few counts of this clonotype. The V call is TRBV9, the J call TRBJ1-6; 7 positions match TRBD1. The ends lost 0 bases at V and 8 bases at J; junction bases unmatched: 5. The CDR3 consists of 15 residues. Germline CDR1 is SGDLS and CDR2 is YYNGEE. The CDR3 bases are TGTGCCAGCAGCGTAGGACAGGGAGGGTATTCACCCCTCCACTTT. This codes for CASSVGQGGYSPLHF. The complete variable domain, with remaining parts taken from reference TRBV9 and TRBJ1-6, reads DSGVTQTPKHLITATGQRVTLRCSPRSGDLSVYWYQQSLDQGLQFLIQYYNGEERAKGNILERFSAQQFPDLHSELNLSSLELGDSALYFCASSVGQGGYSPLHFGNGTRLTVT.

This clonotype was found a few times. The CDR3 sequence: CASSPPTGTGANVLTF. The CDR3 DNA sequence: TGTGCCAGCTCACCCCCGACAGGAACTGGGGCCAACGTCCTGACTTTC. The chain uses TRBV18 and TRBJ2-6; D is possibly TRBD1 (6 bases). The CDR3 consists of 16 residues. Per the germline V gene, CDR1 is KGHSH and CDR2 is LQKENI. Deletions cut 3 bases from V and 2 bases from J, with 11 bases between.

The chain combines TRBV19 with TRBJ1-6; D is perhaps TRBD1 (5 bases). This CDR3 comprises 15 residues. V was pared by 3 bases and J by 5 bases, with 11 bases between. Germline lookup yields CDR1 LNHDA and CDR2 SQIVND (reference sequence). The CDR3 protein is CASSMRGTDNSPLHF. The CDR3 region has the DNA TGTGCCAGTAGTATGCGGGGGACCGATAATTCACCCCTCCACTTT.

J is TRBJ2-1 and V is TRBV10-3, with a tentative D call TRBD2 (6 bases). The CDR3 is made up of 15 amino acids. CDR1 is ENHRY, CDR2 SYGVKD, per germline. V was trimmed by 7 bases and J by 4 bases, leaving 17 bases between them. CDR3 in amino acids: CAITRGGRGYNEQFF. The CDR3 DNA follows: TGTGCCATCACCCGCGGCGGGCGGGGATACAATGAGCAGTTCTTC.

The gene calls are TRBV5-1 and TRBJ1-1; 11 bases align to TRBD1. Germline loops: CDR1 SGHRS, CDR2 YFSETQ. V lost 4 bases, J lost 4 bases, and 3 bases stayed unmatched. This CDR3 spans 14 amino acids. As DNA, the CDR3 is TGCGCCAGCAGCATAGGGACAGGGGGCACTGAAGCTTTCTTT. Protein: CASSIGTGGTEAFF.

This clonotype has just a few counts. The chain is built from TRBV5-4 and TRBJ2-7; TRBD1 might be the D (5 bases). The V end was cut by 0 bases, the J end by 2 bases, with 9 bases between. The CDR3 runs to 14 residues. Germline lookup yields CDR1 SGHNT and CDR2 YYREEE (reference sequence). The CDR3 coding sequence is TGTGCCAGCAGCTTGGAAGCAGGGACCTACGAGCAGTACGTC. Its protein is CASSLEAGTYEQYV.

This clonotype was recorded a few times. The chain recombines TRBV29-1 with TRBJ2-7, with TRBD1 matching over 10 bases. This CDR3 region has 13 residues. Looked up from germline, CDR1 is SQVTM and CDR2 is ANQGSEA. The J segment lost 3 bases and the V segment lost 6 bases, leaving 5 bases of the junction unmatched. CDR3 region: CSVSGTGDYEQYF. The CDR3 DNA reads TGCAGCGTGTCCGGGACAGGGGACTACGAGCAGTACTTC.

This rearrangement joins TRBV4-3 to TRBJ2-7; TRBD2 might be the D (6 bases). V was trimmed by 1 base and J by 4 bases, leaving 8 bases between them. This CDR3 is built from 13 residues. The germline CDR1 and CDR2 sequences are LGHNA and YSLEER. Written as DNA, the CDR3 is TGCGCCAGCAGCCAAGGCGCGGGGTACGAGCAGTACTTC. Translated, it gives CASSQGAGYEQYF.

This clonotype was counted between two and nine times. The rearrangement uses TRBV6-4 and TRBJ1-5; D call uncertain. The CDR3 spans 13 residues. Germline CDR1 reads MRHNA; CDR2 reads SNTAGT. V was clipped by 2 bases and J by 3 bases, with 5 bases between them. This CDR3 reads CASSDAVNQPQHF. The CDR3 DNA follows: TGTGCCAGCAGTGACGCAGTCAATCAGCCCCAGCATTTT.

This clonotype was counted once. This chain links TRBV10-3 with TRBJ1-5, with a weak D call TRBD1 (6 bases). Trimming stripped 6 bases from V and 7 bases from J, with 13 bases between. Germline lookup yields CDR1 ENHRY and CDR2 SYGVKD. The CDR3 extends over 13 amino acids. The CDR3 nucleotides are TGTGCCATCAGCGATAGGGGGGCCCAGCCCCAGCATTTT. The encoded protein is CAISDRGAQPQHF.

This clonotype was counted between two and nine times. The genes are TRBV5-1 and TRBJ2-2; no clear D gene. CDR3 length: 17 amino acids. V was trimmed by 1 base and J by 0 bases, leaving 13 bases between them. The germline V gene encodes CDR1 SGHRS and CDR2 YFSETQ. CDR3 DNA: TGCGCCAGCAGCTTGTGGTGGGCGGAAACGAACACCGGGGAGCTGTTTTTT. This translates into CASSLWWAETNTGELFF. Complete variable domain (other parts from reference TRBV5-1 and TRBJ2-2): KAGVTQTPRYLIKTRGQQVTLSCSPISGHRSVSWYQQTPGQGLQFLFEYFSETQRNKGNFPGRFSGRQFSNSRSEMNVSTLELGDSALYLCASSLWWAETNTGELFFGEGSRLTVL.